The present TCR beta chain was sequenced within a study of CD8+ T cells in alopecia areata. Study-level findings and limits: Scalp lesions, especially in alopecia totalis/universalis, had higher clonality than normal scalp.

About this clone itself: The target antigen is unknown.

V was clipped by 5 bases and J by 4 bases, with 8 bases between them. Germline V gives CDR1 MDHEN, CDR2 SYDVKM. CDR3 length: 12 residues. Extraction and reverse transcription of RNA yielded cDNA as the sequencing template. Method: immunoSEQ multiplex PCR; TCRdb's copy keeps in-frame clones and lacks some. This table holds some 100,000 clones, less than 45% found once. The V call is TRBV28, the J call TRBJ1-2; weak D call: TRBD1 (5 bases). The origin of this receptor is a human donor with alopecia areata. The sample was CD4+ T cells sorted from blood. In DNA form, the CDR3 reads TGTGCCAGCAGTGTTGACAGCTATGGCTACACCTTC. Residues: CASSVDSYGYTF.